The present T cell receptor beta chain was sequenced within a study of blood T cell repertoires in COVID-19. Study-level information: Donors in the United States, Italy and Spain gave samples during acute or convalescent COVID-19. T cells, B-cell-depleted T cells, or PBMCs provided the cDNA or gDNA that served as material.

TCRdb's copy holds only in-frame clones and misses some; the assay was immunoSEQ multiplex PCR. Of 150,000 to 200,000 clones in the sample, about 86% were seen once. With 4 bases removed from V and 6 bases from J, the gap between germline ends came to 14 bases. Per germline, CDR1 SGHDN and CDR2 FVKESK. The CDR3 contains 14 residues. The clonotype was recovered from a man aged 18 to 29 with active or convalescent COVID-19. The J gene is TRBJ2-3, the V gene TRBV14; possibly TRBD2 for D (7 bases). Sequences were obtained from peripheral blood. DNA of the CDR3: TGTGCCAGCAGCCGCCGCGGGGGCTTGGATACGCAGTATTTT. Encoded protein: CASSRRGGLDTQYF.